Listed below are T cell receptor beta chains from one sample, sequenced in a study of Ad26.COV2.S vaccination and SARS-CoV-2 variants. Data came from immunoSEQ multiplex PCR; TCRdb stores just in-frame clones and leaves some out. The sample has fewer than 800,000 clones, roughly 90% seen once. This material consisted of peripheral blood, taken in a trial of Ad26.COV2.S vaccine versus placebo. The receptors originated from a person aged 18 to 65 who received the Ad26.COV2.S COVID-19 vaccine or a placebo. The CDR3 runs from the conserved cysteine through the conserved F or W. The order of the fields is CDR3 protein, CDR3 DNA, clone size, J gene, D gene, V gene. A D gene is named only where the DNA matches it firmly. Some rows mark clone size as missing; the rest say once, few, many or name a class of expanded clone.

CASSPDSNYGYTF TGTGCCAGCAGCCCTGACAGTAACTATGGCTACACCTTC . TRBJ1-2 . TRBV7-8
CASSATVAGETQYF TGTGCTAGCAGCGCGACAGTAGCCGGGGAGACCCAGTACTTC . TRBJ2-5 . TRBV7-7
CASSRLGANEQYF TGTGCCAGCAGCCGCCTAGGGGCTAACGAGCAGTACTTC . TRBJ2-7 . TRBV3-1/TRBV3-2
CATSREAGGDYGYTF TGTGCCACCAGCAGAGAGGCAGGGGGGGACTATGGCTACACCTTC . TRBJ1-2 TRBD1 TRBV15
CATSAEGNYGYTF TGTGCCACCAGTGCAGAAGGGAACTATGGCTACACCTTC . TRBJ1-2 . TRBV24-1
CAISEEVSRGYEQYF TGTGCCATCAGTGAAGAGGTCAGTCGCGGGTACGAGCAGTACTTC . TRBJ2-7 . TRBV10-3
CASSPRQTGWKYEQYF TGTGCCAGCTCACCGCGACAGACAGGGTGGAAATACGAGCAGTACTTC once TRBJ2-7 TRBD1 TRBV18
CASSTPSGNVAKNIQYF TGTGCCAGTAGTACGCCTTCCGGGAATGTAGCCAAAAACATTCAGTACTTC . TRBJ2-4 . TRBV19
CSVASNMNTEAFF TGCAGCGTTGCCAGTAACATGAACACTGAAGCTTTCTTT once TRBJ1-1 . TRBV29-1
CASSPLAGEETQYF TGTGCCAGCAGCCCACTAGCGGGGGAAGAGACCCAGTACTTC . TRBJ2-5 TRBD2 TRBV5-6
CASSPQGPSSYEQYF TGTGCCAGCAGCCCCCAGGGACCTAGCTCCTACGAGCAGTACTTC . TRBJ2-7 . TRBV11-2
CASSLGNEADEQYF TGTGCCAGCAGCTTAGGGAATGAGGCGGACGAGCAGTACTTC . TRBJ2-7 . TRBV7-6
CARRPANYNEQFF TGTGCCCGAAGGCCTGCAAACTACAATGAGCAGTTCTTC . TRBJ2-1 . TRBV30
CASSLNEQFF TGTGCCAGCAGTTTGAATGAGCAGTTCTTC . TRBJ2-1 . TRBV12-3/TRBV12-4
CSASKGLAQETQYF TGCAGTGCTAGTAAGGGACTAGCTCAAGAGACCCAGTACTTC . TRBJ2-5 TRBD2 TRBV20-1
CASSLQGSTEAFF TGTGCCAGCAGCTTACAGGGTAGCACTGAAGCTTTCTTT . TRBJ1-1 . TRBV7-3
CASSPLAGGQGGELFF TGTGCCAGCAGCCCGCTAGCGGGGGGGCAGGGCGGGGAGCTGTTTTTT . TRBJ2-2 TRBD2 TRBV5-4
CASSIRAVNTGELFF TGTGCCAGTAGTATTAGGGCCGTGAACACCGGGGAGCTGTTTTTT . TRBJ2-2 . TRBV19
CASSLVGAEQFF TGTGCCAGCAGCTTAGTGGGAGCTGAGCAGTTCTTC . TRBJ2-1 . TRBV7-9
CASSLEGRSSYNEQFF TGTGCCAGCAGCTTGGAAGGGCGCAGCTCCTACAATGAGCAGTTCTTC once TRBJ2-1 . TRBV5-4
CASSFTGGAETQYF TGTGCCAGCAGCTTCACAGGGGGAGCAGAGACCCAGTACTTC . TRBJ2-5 TRBD1 TRBV5-8
CASSTPTGLTDTQYF TGTGCCAGCAGCACCCCGACAGGTCTAACAGATACGCAGTATTTT . TRBJ2-3 . TRBV5-4
CASSDVGLAKNIQYF TGTGCCAGCAGTGATGTAGGGCTAGCCAAAAACATTCAGTACTTC . TRBJ2-4 . TRBV2
CASSSTGVDTQYF TGTGCCAGCAGCTCAACAGGGGTAGATACGCAGTATTTT . TRBJ2-3 TRBD1 TRBV7-3
CASKKETQYF TGTGCCAGCAAGAAGGAGACCCAGTACTTC few TRBJ2-5 . TRBV6-5
CAWSARTGGREKLFF TGTGCCTGGAGTGCCCGCACAGGGGGCCGGGAAAAACTGTTTTTT . TRBJ1-4 TRBD1 TRBV30
CASSLYLAGDYEQYF TGCGCCAGCAGCTTGTACCTAGCGGGAGACTACGAGCAGTACTTC . TRBJ2-7 TRBD2 TRBV5-1
CASAGGALVRDTQYF TGCGCCAGCGCTGGGGGGGCCCTAGTCCGAGATACGCAGTATTTT . TRBJ2-3 . TRBV5-1
CASSTGIRDSTSDEQFF TGTGCCAGCAGCACGGGAATCCGGGACTCGACGTCGGATGAGCAGTTCTTC . TRBJ2-1 . TRBV21-1
CASSPDRLQETQYF TGTGCCAGCAGTCCGGACAGGCTCCAAGAGACCCAGTACTTC . TRBJ2-5 TRBD1 TRBV27
CASSKQGYTEAFF TGTGCCAGCAGTAAACAGGGTTACACTGAAGCTTTCTTT . TRBJ1-1 . TRBV6-5
CASSPDREVYNEQFF TGTGCCAGTAGCCCGGACAGGGAAGTGTACAATGAGCAGTTCTTC . TRBJ2-1 TRBD1 TRBV19
CASREGKISYNSPLHF TGTGCCAGTCGGGAGGGGAAGATATCCTATAATTCACCCCTCCACTTT . TRBJ1-6 . TRBV19
CASSSRQYSYNEQFF TGTGCCAGCAGCTCCCGACAGTACTCCTACAATGAGCAGTTCTTC . TRBJ2-1 . TRBV7-2
CASSQVADLAIAGYTF TGTGCCAGCAGCCAAGTTGCGGACCTAGCTATTGCTGGCTACACCTTC . TRBJ1-2 . TRBV3-1/TRBV3-2
CASSSRDSPGNTIYF TGTGCCAGCAGTAGCAGGGACTCGCCCGGAAACACCATATATTTT . TRBJ1-3 . TRBV7-2
CASSPRPVTHTDTQYF TGTGCCAGCAGCCCACGACCCGTGACACACACAGATACGCAGTATTTT . TRBJ2-3 . TRBV7-9
CASRPQRGGPDTQYF TGTGCCAGCAGGCCACAGCGGGGTGGTCCGGATACGCAGTATTTT . TRBJ2-3 TRBD2 TRBV2
CASSVGVSSGRYEQYF TGTGCCAGCAGCGTAGGGGTATCTAGCGGGAGGTACGAGCAGTACTTC . TRBJ2-7 TRBD2 TRBV9
CASSQQAGPGNTIYF TGTGCCAGCAGCCAACAGGCAGGGCCCGGAAACACCATATATTTT many TRBJ1-3 . TRBV3-1/TRBV3-2
CSVELKGSLHF TGCAGCGTTGAATTAAAAGGGTCCCTCCACTTT few TRBJ1-6 . TRBV29-1
CASSFGTLYEQYF TGTGCCAGCAGTTTCGGGACCCTCTACGAGCAGTACTTC . TRBJ2-7 . TRBV12-3/TRBV12-4
CATSAPGYNTGELFF TGTGCCACCAGTGCCCCGGGATACAACACCGGGGAGCTGTTTTTT . TRBJ2-2 . TRBV24-1
CASAGQGKKLFF TGCGCCAGCGCCGGACAGGGGAAAAAACTGTTTTTT . TRBJ1-4 TRBD1 TRBV23-1
CASSGLAGTGELFF TGTGCCAGCAGTGGACTAGCGGGTACCGGGGAGCTGTTTTTT . TRBJ2-2 TRBD2 TRBV6-4
CASSPTGSTGELFF TGTGCCAGCTCACCCACAGGGTCGACCGGGGAGCTGTTTTTT . TRBJ2-2 . TRBV18
CATSRDTARHFPQPQHF TGTGCCACCAGCAGAGACACTGCCAGGCATTTCCCACAGCCCCAGCATTTT . TRBJ1-5 . TRBV15
CASRLAGSTDTQYF TGTGCCAGCAGACTAGCGGGTAGCACAGATACGCAGTATTTT once TRBJ2-3 TRBD2 TRBV27